The 3 T cell receptor beta chains presented below share a single source sample, sequenced in a study of neurological immune-mediated disorders. TCRdb re-analysed the 5' RACE reads in MiXCR, keeping a single row per CDR3 protein. This table holds about 50,000 distinct CDR3 sequences, more than 4% found once. The specimen sequenced was PBMCs. The origin of the receptors is a man in his fifties or sixties with multiple sclerosis.

This clonotype was counted many times. V and J are TRBV7-9 and TRBJ2-7, with 7 bases identical to TRBD2. CDR3 length equals 16 residues. V dropped 4 bases and J dropped 4; count of bases not matched to a gene: 13. CDR1 and CDR2 from the germline V gene are SEHNR and FQNEAQ (reference sequence). The CDR3 bases are TGTGCCAGCAGCTCAGGCGCCAGCGGGATTCGTTACGAGCAGTACTTC. Its protein is CASSSGASGIRYEQYF.

This clonotype was counted at least ten times. This chain uses TRBV20-1 with TRBJ2-1; D remains ambiguous. This CDR3 has 13 residues. V was cut by 4 bases and J by 6 bases, with 13 bases left in between. In germline, CDR1 is DFQATT, CDR2 SNEGSKA (reference sequence). The CDR3 spells CSATTGSINEQFF. CDR3 coding DNA: TGCAGTGCTACAACCGGATCCATCAATGAGCAGTTCTTC.

This sequence joins TRBV10-3 and TRBJ2-6; D not certain. V dropped 5 bases and J dropped 2 bases, with 1 base sitting between them. Germline-derived CDR1 and CDR2 are ENHRY and SYGVKD. This CDR3 comprises 12 residues. The CDR3 sequence is CAISPGANVLTF. The CDR3 nucleotides read TGTGCCATCAGTCCTGGGGCCAACGTCCTGACTTTC.